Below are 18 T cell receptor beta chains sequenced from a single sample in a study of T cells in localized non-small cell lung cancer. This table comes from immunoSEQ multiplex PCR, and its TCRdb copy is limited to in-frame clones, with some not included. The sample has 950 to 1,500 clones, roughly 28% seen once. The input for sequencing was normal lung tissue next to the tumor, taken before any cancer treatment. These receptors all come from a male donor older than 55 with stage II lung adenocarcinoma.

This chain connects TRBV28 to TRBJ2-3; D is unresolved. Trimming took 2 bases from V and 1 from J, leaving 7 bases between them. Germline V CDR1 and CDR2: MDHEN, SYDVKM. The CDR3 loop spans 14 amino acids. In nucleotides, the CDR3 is TGTGCCAGCAGTTTAAGTACCCGCACAGATACGCAGTATTTT. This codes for CASSLSTRTDTQYF.

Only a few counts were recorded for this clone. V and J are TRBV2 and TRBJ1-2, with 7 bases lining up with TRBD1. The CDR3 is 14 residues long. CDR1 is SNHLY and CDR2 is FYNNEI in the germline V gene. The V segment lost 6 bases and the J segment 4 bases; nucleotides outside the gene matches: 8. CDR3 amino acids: CASRDRVMSYGYTF. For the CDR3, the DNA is TGTGCCAGCAGAGACAGGGTTATGAGCTATGGCTACACCTTC.

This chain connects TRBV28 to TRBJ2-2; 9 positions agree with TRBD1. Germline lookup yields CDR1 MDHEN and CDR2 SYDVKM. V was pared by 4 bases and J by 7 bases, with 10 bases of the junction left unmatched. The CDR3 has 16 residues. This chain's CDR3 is CASSWLTGGAGGELFF. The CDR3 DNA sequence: TGTGCCAGCAGTTGGCTAACAGGGGGCGCTGGCGGGGAGCTGTTTTTT.

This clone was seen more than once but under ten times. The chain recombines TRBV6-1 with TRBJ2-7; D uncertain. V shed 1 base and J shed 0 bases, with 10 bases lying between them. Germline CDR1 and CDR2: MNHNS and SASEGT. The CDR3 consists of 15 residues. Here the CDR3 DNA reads TGTGCCAGCAGTGAAGATATGGGAAGCTCCTACGAGCAGTACTTC. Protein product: CASSEDMGSSYEQYF.

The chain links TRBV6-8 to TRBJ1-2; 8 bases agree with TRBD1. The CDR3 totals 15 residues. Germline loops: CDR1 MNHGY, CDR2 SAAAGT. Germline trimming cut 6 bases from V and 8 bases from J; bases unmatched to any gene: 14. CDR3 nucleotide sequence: TGTGCCAGCAGCCGTACCAGGGGGCGATCGGAGGGCTACACCTTC. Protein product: CASSRTRGRSEGYTF.

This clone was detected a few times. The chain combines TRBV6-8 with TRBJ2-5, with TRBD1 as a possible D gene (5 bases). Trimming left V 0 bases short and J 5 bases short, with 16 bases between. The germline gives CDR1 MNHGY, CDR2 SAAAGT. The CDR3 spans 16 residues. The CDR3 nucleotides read TGTGCCAGCAGTTACTCCCCTCAGGGATCCGGGGAGACCCAGTACTTC. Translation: CASSYSPQGSGETQYF.

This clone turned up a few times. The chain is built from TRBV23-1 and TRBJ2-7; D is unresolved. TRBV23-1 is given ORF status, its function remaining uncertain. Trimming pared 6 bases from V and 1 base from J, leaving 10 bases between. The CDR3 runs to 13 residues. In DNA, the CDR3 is TGCGCCAGCAGCTTGGACGGATCCTACGAGCAGTACTTC. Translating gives CASSLDGSYEQYF.

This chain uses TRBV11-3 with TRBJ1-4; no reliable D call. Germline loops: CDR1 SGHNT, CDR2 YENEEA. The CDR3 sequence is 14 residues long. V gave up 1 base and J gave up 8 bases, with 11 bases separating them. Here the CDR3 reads CASSLGGLREKLFF. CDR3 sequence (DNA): TGTGCCAGCAGCTTAGGGGGATTACGAGAAAAACTGTTTTTT.

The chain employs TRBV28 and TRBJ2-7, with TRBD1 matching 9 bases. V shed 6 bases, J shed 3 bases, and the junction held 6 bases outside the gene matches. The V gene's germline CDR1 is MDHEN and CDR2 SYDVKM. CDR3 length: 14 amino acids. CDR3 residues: CASRGQGVGYEQYV. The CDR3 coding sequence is TGTGCCAGCAGGGGACAGGGTGTGGGCTACGAGCAGTACGTC.

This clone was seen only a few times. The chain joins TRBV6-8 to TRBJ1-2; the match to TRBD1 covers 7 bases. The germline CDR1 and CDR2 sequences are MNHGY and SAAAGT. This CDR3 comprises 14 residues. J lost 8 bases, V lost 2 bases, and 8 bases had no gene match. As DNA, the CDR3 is TGTGCCAGCAGTTACGAGGGGGCAATGGAAGGCTACACCTTC. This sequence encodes CASSYEGAMEGYTF.

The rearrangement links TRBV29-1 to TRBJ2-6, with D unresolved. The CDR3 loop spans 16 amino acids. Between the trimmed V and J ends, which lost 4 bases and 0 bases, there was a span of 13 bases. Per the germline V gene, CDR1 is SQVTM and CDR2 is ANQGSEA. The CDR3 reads CSVGLGALSGANVLTF. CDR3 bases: TGCAGCGTTGGACTCGGAGCCCTCTCTGGGGCCAACGTCCTGACTTTC.

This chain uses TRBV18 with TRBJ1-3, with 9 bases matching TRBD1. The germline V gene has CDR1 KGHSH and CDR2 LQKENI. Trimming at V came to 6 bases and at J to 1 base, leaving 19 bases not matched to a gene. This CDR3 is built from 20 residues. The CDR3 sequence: CASSPPGQGFFQRSGNTIYF. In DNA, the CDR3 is TGTGCCAGCTCGCCTCCAGGACAGGGGTTTTTCCAGCGTTCTGGAAACACCATATATTTT.

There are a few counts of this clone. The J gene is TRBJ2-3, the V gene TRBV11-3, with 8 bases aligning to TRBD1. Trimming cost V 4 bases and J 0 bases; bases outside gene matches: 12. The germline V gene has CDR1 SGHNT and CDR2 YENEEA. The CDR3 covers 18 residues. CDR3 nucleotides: TGTGCCAGCAGCTCGGCGGGACAGGTGGATCGTAGCACAGATACGCAGTATTTT. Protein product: CASSSAGQVDRSTDTQYF.

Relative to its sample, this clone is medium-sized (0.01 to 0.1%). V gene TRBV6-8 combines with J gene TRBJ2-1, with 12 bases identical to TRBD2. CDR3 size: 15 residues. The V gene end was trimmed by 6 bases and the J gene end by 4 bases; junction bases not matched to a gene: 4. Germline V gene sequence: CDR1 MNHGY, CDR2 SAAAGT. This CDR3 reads CASSRTSGTYNEQFF. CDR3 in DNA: TGTGCCAGCAGCCGGACTAGCGGGACGTACAATGAGCAGTTCTTC.

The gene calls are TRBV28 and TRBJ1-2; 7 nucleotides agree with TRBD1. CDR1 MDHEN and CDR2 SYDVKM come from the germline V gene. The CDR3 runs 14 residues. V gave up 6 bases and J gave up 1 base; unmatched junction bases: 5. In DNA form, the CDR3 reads TGTGCCAGCAGCTCTGGGACAGTTAACTATGGCTACACCTTC. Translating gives CASSSGTVNYGYTF.

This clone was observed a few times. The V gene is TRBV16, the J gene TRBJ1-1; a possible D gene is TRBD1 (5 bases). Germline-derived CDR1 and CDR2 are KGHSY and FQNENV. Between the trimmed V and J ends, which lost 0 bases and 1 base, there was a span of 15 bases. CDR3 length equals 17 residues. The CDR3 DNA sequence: TGTGCCAGCAGCCAATCATGGGGCGAGGGGCAGAACACTGAAGCTTTCTTT. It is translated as CASSQSWGEGQNTEAFF.

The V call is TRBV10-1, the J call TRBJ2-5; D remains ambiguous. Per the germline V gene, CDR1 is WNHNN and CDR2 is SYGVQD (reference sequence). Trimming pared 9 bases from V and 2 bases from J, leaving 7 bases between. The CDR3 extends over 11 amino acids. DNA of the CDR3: TGCGCCAGGGGGATTCAAGAGACCCAGTACTTC. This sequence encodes CARGIQETQYF.

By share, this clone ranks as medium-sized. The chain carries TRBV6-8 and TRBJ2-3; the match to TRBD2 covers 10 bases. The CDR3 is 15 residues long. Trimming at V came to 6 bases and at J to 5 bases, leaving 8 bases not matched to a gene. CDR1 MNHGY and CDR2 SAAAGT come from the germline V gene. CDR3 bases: TGTGCCAGCAGCGACTGGACTAGCGGTGAAGATACGCAGTATTTT. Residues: CASSDWTSGEDTQYF.